This TCR beta chain was obtained from a study of cytomegalovirus exposure and HLA in healthy donors. This CDR3 comprises 11 residues. The V and J ends lost 5 bases and 8 bases respectively, with 11 bases between them. Germline V lookup: CDR1 SGHNT, CDR2 YYREEE (reference sequence). The primer mix had 60 Vbeta and 13 Jbeta primers. Method: immunoSEQ multiplex PCR; TCRdb's copy keeps in-frame clones and lacks some. The sample shows approximately 160,000 clones, 68% of them seen only once. Sequenced input: PBMCs. The V gene is TRBV5-4, the J gene TRBJ2-7; maybe TRBD1 (6 bases). The source of this sequence is a young woman in good health and CMV-seropositive. The CDR3 DNA follows: TGTGCCAGCAGTCGGACAGAGAAGCAGTACTTC. Translation: CASSRTEKQYF.